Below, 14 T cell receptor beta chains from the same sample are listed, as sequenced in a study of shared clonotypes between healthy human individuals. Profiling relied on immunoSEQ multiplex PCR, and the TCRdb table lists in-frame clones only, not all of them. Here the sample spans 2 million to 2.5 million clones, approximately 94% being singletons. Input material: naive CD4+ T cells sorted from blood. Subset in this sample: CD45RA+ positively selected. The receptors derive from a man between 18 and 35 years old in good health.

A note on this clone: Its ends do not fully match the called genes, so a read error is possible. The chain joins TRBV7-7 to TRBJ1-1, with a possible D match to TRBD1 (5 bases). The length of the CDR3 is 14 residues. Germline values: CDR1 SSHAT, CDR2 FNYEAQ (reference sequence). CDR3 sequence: CASSPLGVFTEAFF. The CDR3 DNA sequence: TGTGCTAGCAGCCCCCTGGGGGTTTTTACTGAAGCTTTCTTT. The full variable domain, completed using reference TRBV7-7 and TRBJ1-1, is GAGVSQSPRYKVTKRGQDVTLRCDPISSHATLYWYQQALGQGPEFLTYFNYEAQPDKSGLPSDRFSAERPEGSISTLTIQRTEQRDSAMYRCASSPLGVFTEAFFGQGTRLTVV.

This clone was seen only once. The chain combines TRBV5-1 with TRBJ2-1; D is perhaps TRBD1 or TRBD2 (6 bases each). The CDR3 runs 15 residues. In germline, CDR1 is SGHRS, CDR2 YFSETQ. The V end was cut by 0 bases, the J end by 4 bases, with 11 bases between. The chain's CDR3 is CASSLVGGQYNEQFF. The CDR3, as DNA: TGCGCCAGCAGCTTGGTCGGGGGCCAGTACAATGAGCAGTTCTTC.

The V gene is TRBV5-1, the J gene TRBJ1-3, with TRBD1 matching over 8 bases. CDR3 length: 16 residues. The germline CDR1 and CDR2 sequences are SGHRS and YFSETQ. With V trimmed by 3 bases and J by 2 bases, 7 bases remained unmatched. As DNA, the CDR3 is TGCGCCAGCAGCTCATCAGGGGGCACGGCTGGAAACACCATATATTTT. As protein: CASSSSGGTAGNTIYF.

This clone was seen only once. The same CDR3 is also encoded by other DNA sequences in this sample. Here the CDR3 reads CASSYSGTASYEQYF. CDR3 in DNA: TGTGCCAGCAGTTACTCCGGGACAGCCTCCTACGAGCAGTACTTC. The chain combines TRBV6-5 with TRBJ2-7, with TRBD1 matching over 7 bases. Per the germline V gene, CDR1 is MNHEY and CDR2 is SVGAGI. The CDR3 has 15 amino acids. V gave up 0 bases and J gave up 0 bases; unmatched junction bases: 2.

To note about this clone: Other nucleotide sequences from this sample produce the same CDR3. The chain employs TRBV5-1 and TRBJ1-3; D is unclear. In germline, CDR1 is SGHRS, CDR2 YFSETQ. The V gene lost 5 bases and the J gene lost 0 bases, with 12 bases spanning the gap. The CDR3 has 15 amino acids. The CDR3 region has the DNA TGCGCCAGCAGTCGAGACGGTAGCTCTGGAAACACCATATATTTT. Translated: CASSRDGSSGNTIYF.

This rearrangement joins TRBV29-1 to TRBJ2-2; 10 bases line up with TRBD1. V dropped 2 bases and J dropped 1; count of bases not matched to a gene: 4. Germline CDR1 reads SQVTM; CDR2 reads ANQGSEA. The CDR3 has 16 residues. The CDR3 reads CSVESRDRGNTGELFF. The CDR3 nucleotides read TGCAGCGTTGAATCCCGGGACAGGGGGAACACCGGGGAGCTGTTTTTT.

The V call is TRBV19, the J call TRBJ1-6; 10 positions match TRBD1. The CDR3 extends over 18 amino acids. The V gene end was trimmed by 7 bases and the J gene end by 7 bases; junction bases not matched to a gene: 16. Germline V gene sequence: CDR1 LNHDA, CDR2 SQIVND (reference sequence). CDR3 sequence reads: CASNAGTGAPGANSPLHF. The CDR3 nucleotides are TGTGCCAGTAACGCCGGGACAGGGGCGCCTGGGGCAAATTCACCCCTCCACTTT.

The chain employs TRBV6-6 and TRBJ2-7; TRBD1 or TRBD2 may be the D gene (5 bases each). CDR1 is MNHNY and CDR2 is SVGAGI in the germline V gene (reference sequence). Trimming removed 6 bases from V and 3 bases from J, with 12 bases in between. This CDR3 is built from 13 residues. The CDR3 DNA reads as TGTGCCAGCAGCCGGGACGGAAACTACGAGCAGTACTTC. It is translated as CASSRDGNYEQYF.

Here the CDR3 reads CASSQVPGAHTEAFF. The CDR3 DNA reads TGTGCCAGCAGCCAAGTTCCAGGGGCCCACACTGAAGCTTTCTTT. This sequence joins TRBV4-2 and TRBJ1-1; weak D call: TRBD1 (6 bases). Trimming cost V 1 base and J 3 bases, with 12 bases left between them. The CDR3 runs to 15 residues. CDR1 and CDR2 (germline): LGHNA, YNFKEQ.

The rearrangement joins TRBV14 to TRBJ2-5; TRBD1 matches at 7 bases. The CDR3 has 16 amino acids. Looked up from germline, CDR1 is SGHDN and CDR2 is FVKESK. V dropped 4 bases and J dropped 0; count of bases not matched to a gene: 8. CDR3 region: CASSPRTGLYQETQYF. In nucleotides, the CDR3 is TGTGCCAGCAGCCCCAGGACAGGACTGTACCAAGAGACCCAGTACTTC.

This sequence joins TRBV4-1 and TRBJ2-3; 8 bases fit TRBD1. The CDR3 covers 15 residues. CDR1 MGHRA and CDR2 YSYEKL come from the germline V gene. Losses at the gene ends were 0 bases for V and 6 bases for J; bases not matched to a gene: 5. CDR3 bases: TGCGCCAGCAGCCAAGACAGGGGGCGCGGGGATACGCAGTATTTT. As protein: CASSQDRGRGDTQYF.

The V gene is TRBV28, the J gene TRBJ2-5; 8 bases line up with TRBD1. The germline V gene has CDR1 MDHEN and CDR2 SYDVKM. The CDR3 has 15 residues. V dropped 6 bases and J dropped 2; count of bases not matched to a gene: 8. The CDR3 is CASSPRTGGQETQYF. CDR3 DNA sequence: TGTGCCAGCAGCCCGCGTACAGGGGGGCAAGAGACCCAGTACTTC. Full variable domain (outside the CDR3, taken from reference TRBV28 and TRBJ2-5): DVKVTQSSRYLVKRTGEKVFLECVQDMDHENMFWYRQDPGLGLRLIYFSYDVKMKEKGDIPEGYSVSREKKERFSLILESASTNQTSMYLCASSPRTGGQETQYFGPGTRLLVL.

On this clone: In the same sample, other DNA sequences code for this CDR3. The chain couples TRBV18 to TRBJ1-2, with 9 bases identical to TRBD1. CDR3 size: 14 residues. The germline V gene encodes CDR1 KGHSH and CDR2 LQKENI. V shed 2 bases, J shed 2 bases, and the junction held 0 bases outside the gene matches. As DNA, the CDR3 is TGTGCCAGCTCACCAGGGACAGGGAACTATGGCTACACCTTC. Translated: CASSPGTGNYGYTF.

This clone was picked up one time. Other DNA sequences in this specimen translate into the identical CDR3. CDR3: CASSSGTSVYNEQFF. Here the CDR3 DNA reads TGTGCCAGCAGTTCCGGGACTAGCGTCTACAATGAGCAGTTCTTC. The chain has TRBV6-5 and TRBJ2-1, with 10 bases matching TRBD2. The V gene's germline CDR1 is MNHEY and CDR2 SVGAGI. This CDR3 comprises 15 residues. V was clipped by 4 bases and J by 3 bases; unmatched bases: 3.